This T cell receptor (beta chain) was retrieved from a study of cytomegalovirus exposure and HLA in healthy donors. V dropped 0 bases and J dropped 0 bases, with 15 bases sitting between them. The CDR3 has 18 residues. CDR1 is SGHNT and CDR2 is YENEEA in the germline V gene. The PCR contained 60 Vbeta and 13 Jbeta primers. TCRdb's copy holds only in-frame clones and misses some; the assay was immunoSEQ multiplex PCR. Seen here are under 90,000 clones, 85% to 90% observed once, and the top ten hold 2.3%. The rearrangement uses TRBV11-3 and TRBJ2-1; unclear D gene. The receptor comes from a man aged 18 to 30 in good health and CMV-seronegative. The sequencing input was PBMCs. The chain's CDR3 is CASSLEGGPQSSYNEQFF. The CDR3 DNA sequence: TGTGCCAGCAGCTTAGAAGGCGGTCCTCAAAGCTCCTACAATGAGCAGTTCTTC.